This T cell receptor beta chain was found in a study of T cell repertoires in cytomegalovirus infection. Study as a whole: Indications of both CMV infection and matching HLA type were provided by public TCR beta signatures.

Study-level points and caveats: Within the response measured ex vivo, HLA-C-restricted CMV-specific TCR beta clonotypes were dominant.

About this clonotype itself: What it binds is unknown.

A single record per CDR3 protein comes from TCRdb applying MiXCR to the reads. The profile covers approximately 390,000 distinct CDR3 sequences, with roughly 34% appearing a single time and approximately 13% taken by the ten largest. V trimming: 4 bases; J trimming: 2 bases; junction bases outside the gene matches: 5. The CDR3 is 15 residues long. The sample in question was cultured PBMCs, obtained from culture after CMV antigen stimulation. The chain employs TRBV12-3 or TRBV12-4 and TRBJ2-3; TRBD2 matches 8 bases. The TCR comes from a human donor in good health (CMV status not recorded). Some clones in this sample may be carry-over from other donors' samples. This CDR3 is CASSYPAGDTDTQYF. In nucleotides, the CDR3 is TGTGCCAGCAGTTATCCAGCGGGAGACACAGATACGCAGTATTTT.